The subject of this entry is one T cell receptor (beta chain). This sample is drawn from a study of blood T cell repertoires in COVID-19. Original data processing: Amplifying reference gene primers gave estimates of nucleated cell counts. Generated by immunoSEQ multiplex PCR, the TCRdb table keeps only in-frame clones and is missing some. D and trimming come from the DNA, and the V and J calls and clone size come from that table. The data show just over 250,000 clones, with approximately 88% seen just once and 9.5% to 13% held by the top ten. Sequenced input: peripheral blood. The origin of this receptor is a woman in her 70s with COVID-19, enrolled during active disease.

The CDR3 region is CASSPWTGEAGYGYTF. CDR3 sequence (DNA): TGTGCCAGCAGTCCTTGGACAGGGGAGGCTGGTTATGGCTACACCTTC. This rearrangement joins TRBV28 to TRBJ1-2, with 9 positions matching TRBD1. The germline CDR1 and CDR2 sequences are MDHEN and SYDVKM. The CDR3 has 16 residues. V was clipped by 5 bases and J by 5 bases; unmatched bases: 12.